This TCR beta chain was identified in a study of cytomegalovirus exposure and HLA in healthy donors. The overall study: A later analysis reported the same platform for the roughly 110 validation repertoires and the 666 first-cohort repertoires.

Trimming stripped 3 bases from V and 6 bases from J, with 13 bases between. The CDR3 extends over 14 amino acids. Per the germline V gene, CDR1 is SGDLS and CDR2 is YYNGEE. General study points: The classifier reportedly diagnosed cytomegalovirus status with high sensitivity and specificity.

About this clone itself: As yet, its antigen is unknown.

Profiling relied on immunoSEQ multiplex PCR, and the TCRdb table lists in-frame clones only, not all of them. The sample lists about 340,000 clones, 86% occurring once. The TCR comes from a woman aged 18-29 years in good health and CMV-seronegative. The chain employs TRBV9 and TRBJ2-1, with D perhaps TRBD2 (5 bases). Material: PBMCs. The CDR3 DNA is TGTGCCAGCAGCGCCCCGGGATCTCTCAATGAGCAGTTCTTC. Translation: CASSAPGSLNEQFF.